A single sample gave rise to the 19 T cell receptor beta chains below, sequenced in a study of blood T cell repertoires in COVID-19. Measured with immunoSEQ multiplex PCR; TCRdb has only the in-frame clones, and not every one. The sample yields a few hundred thousand clones, 92% seen once. Sequenced material: PBMCs or T cells enriched from blood (not recorded which). The receptors were gathered from a young woman who had recovered from COVID-19.

The genes are TRBV7-3 and TRBJ2-1; D is possibly TRBD1 (5 bases). Per germline, CDR1 SGHTA and CDR2 FQGTGA. Trimming pared 1 base from V and 6 bases from J, leaving 13 bases between. The length of the CDR3 is 15 residues. CDR3 nucleotides: TGTGCCAGCAGCTTAAAGTTGGGGCAGATCAATGAGCAGTTCTTC. Translated, it gives CASSLKLGQINEQFF.

V gene TRBV6-5 combines with J gene TRBJ2-3, with 7 positions matching TRBD1. Germline CDR1 is MNHEY and CDR2 is SVGAGI. The CDR3 consists of 15 residues. The J segment lost 8 bases and the V segment lost 7 bases, leaving 15 bases of the junction unmatched. The CDR3 bases are TGTGCCAGCATGAATCGACAGGGTTCAATTGGTACGCAGTATTTT. Protein product: CASMNRQGSIGTQYF.

The rearrangement joins TRBV9 to TRBJ1-1; 9 bases are a match to TRBD1. Germline assignment: CDR1 SGDLS and CDR2 YYNGEE. Trimming removed 1 base from V and 1 base from J; junction bases left unmatched: 14. The CDR3 totals 19 residues. The CDR3 loop reads CASSVRPDRGNGGNTEAFF. In nucleotides, the CDR3 is TGTGCCAGCAGCGTAAGACCGGACAGGGGCAATGGGGGGAACACTGAAGCTTTCTTT.

The chain has TRBV5-8 and TRBJ1-6; D is uncertain. CDR1 and CDR2 from the germline V gene are SGHTS and YDEGEE. This CDR3 contains 14 residues. Deletions cut 4 bases from V and 9 bases from J, with 14 bases between. CDR3 region: CASSPGSWASPLHF. The CDR3 bases are TGTGCCAGCAGCCCCGGGAGCTGGGCTTCACCCCTCCACTTT. Variable domain in full (rest from reference TRBV5-8 and TRBJ1-6): EAGVTQSPTHLIKTRGQQATLRCSPISGHTSVYWYQQALGLGLQFLLWYDEGEERNRGNFPPRFSGRQFPNYSSELNVNALELEDSALYLCASSPGSWASPLHFGNGTRLTVT.

The V and J genes are TRBV5-1 and TRBJ2-7, with a tentative D call TRBD1 (8 bases). The CDR3 sequence is 15 residues long. Germline CDR1 reads SGHRS; CDR2 reads YFSETQ. Trimming stripped 4 bases from V and 2 bases from J, with 16 bases between. The CDR3: CASSVGQGGPYEQYF. The CDR3 nucleotides are TGCGCCAGCAGCGTAGGACAGGGAGGGCCCTACGAGCAGTACTTC.

The chain recombines TRBV5-6 with TRBJ2-6, with D unclear. The germline CDR1 and CDR2 sequences are SGHDT and YYEEEE. V lost 0 bases and J lost 0, with 7 bases in between. There are 16 residues in the CDR3. CDR3 protein: CASSLDSFSGANVLTF. The CDR3 DNA reads as TGTGCCAGCAGCTTGGATAGCTTCTCTGGGGCCAACGTCCTGACTTTC.

V usage is TRBV28 and J usage is TRBJ1-6, with 9 nucleotides matching TRBD1. V shed 6 bases and J 7 bases; nucleotides not matched to a gene: 7. There are 15 residues in the CDR3. Germline CDR1 and CDR2: MDHEN and SYDVKM. The CDR3 loop reads CASRSPGQGNSPLHF. CDR3 nucleotides: TGTGCCAGCAGAAGTCCGGGACAGGGAAATTCACCCCTCCACTTT.

The chain has TRBV24-1 and TRBJ2-5; the match to TRBD1 covers 9 bases. The CDR3 sequence is 16 residues long. Trimming cost V 4 bases and J 5 bases; bases outside gene matches: 10. In germline, CDR1 is KGHDR, CDR2 SFDVKD. CDR3 bases: TGTGCCACCAGTGAACCCCCGGGACAGGGAATGGAGACCCAGTACTTC. Encoded protein: CATSEPPGQGMETQYF.

V usage is TRBV11-1 and J usage is TRBJ2-1; TRBD2 aligns across 11 bases. V shed 6 bases, J shed 5 bases, and the junction held 9 bases outside the gene matches. Per the germline V gene, CDR1 is SGHAT and CDR2 is FQDESV (reference sequence). This CDR3 has 16 residues. CDR3 loop: CASRQPGLAVNNEQFF. Written as DNA, the CDR3 is TGTGCCAGCAGACAGCCGGGACTAGCGGTTAACAATGAGCAGTTCTTC.

The chain joins TRBV9 to TRBJ1-2; TRBD1 might be the D (6 bases). Trimming pared 0 bases from V and 9 bases from J, leaving 15 bases between. Germline assignment: CDR1 SGDLS and CDR2 YYNGEE. CDR3 length: 14 amino acids. CDR3 loop: CASSVEGTGHSYTF. The DNA of the CDR3 is TGTGCCAGCAGCGTAGAGGGAACAGGGCATAGCTACACCTTC.

This chain connects TRBV7-9 to TRBJ1-1; D possibly corresponds to TRBD1 (5 bases). This CDR3 has 14 amino acids. Germline assignment: CDR1 SEHNR and CDR2 FQNEAQ (reference sequence). Trimming pared 4 bases from V and 1 base from J, leaving 10 bases between. The CDR3 protein is CASSSQGGNTEAFF. As DNA, the CDR3 is TGTGCCAGCAGCTCCCAGGGAGGGAACACTGAAGCTTTCTTT.

This clone was recorded once. The CDR3 DNA reads as TGTGCCAGCAGACGTGGGACAGGGGCTTATGGCTACACCTTC. Amino acids: CASRRGTGAYGYTF. This rearrangement joins TRBV28 to TRBJ1-2, with 10 nucleotides matching TRBD1. CDR1 is MDHEN and CDR2 is SYDVKM in the germline V gene. V shed 6 bases, J shed 5 bases, and the junction held 6 bases outside the gene matches. There are 14 residues in the CDR3.

The V call is TRBV11-2, the J call TRBJ1-4, with D tentatively TRBD1 (5 bases). V shed 6 bases and J shed 12 bases, with 20 bases lying between them. The CDR3 consists of 14 residues. Germline lookup yields CDR1 SGHAT and CDR2 FQNNGV. The CDR3: CASSFAVGGEQLFF. CDR3 in DNA: TGTGCCAGCAGTTTCGCGGTTGGAGGGGAACAACTGTTTTTT.

This clone was seen just once. V gene TRBV4-1 combines with J gene TRBJ1-2; 8 nucleotides line up with TRBD1. The ends lost 3 bases at V and 4 bases at J; junction bases unmatched: 7. Germline V lookup: CDR1 MGHRA, CDR2 YSYEKL. The CDR3 covers 15 residues. CDR3: CASSQAGTGGYGYTF. In DNA form, the CDR3 reads TGCGCCAGCAGCCAGGCCGGGACAGGAGGCTATGGCTACACCTTC.

The V call is TRBV4-2, the J call TRBJ1-6; D gene unclear. Germline lookup yields CDR1 LGHNA and CDR2 YNFKEQ. With 0 bases removed from V and 0 bases from J, the gap between germline ends came to 18 bases. CDR3 length: 20 residues. The CDR3 DNA reads TGTGCCAGCAGCCAAGATGTGGTGGAGGTTCGAAGCTCCTATAATTCACCCCTCCACTTT. It specifies CASSQDVVEVRSSYNSPLHF.

The J gene is TRBJ1-1, the V gene TRBV18; D gene ambiguous. Trimming shortened V by 4 bases and J by 4 bases, and 19 bases separated the two germline ends. Germline CDR1 reads KGHSH; CDR2 reads LQKENI. This CDR3 comprises 16 residues. This chain's CDR3 is CASSRTLADWGTEAFF. The CDR3 nucleotides are TGTGCCAGCTCACGGACCCTGGCGGACTGGGGCACTGAAGCTTTCTTT.

This chain connects TRBV7-3 to TRBJ2-4; no clear D. The CDR3 loop spans 16 amino acids. CDR1 and CDR2 from the germline V gene are SGHTA and FQGTGA. V lost 1 base, J lost 0 bases, and 10 bases lay in between. As DNA, the CDR3 is TGTGCCAGCAGCTTAAGACATCCGCTAGCCAAAAACATTCAGTACTTC. As protein: CASSLRHPLAKNIQYF. The variable domain in full, completed from reference TRBV7-3 and TRBJ2-4, reads GAGVSQTPSNKVTEKGKYVELRCDPISGHTALYWYRQSLGQGPEFLIYFQGTGAADDSGLPNDRFFAVRPEGSVSTLKIQRTERGDSAVYLCASSLRHPLAKNIQYFGAGTRLSVL.

V gene TRBV28 combines with J gene TRBJ2-5; TRBD1 matches at 10 bases. This CDR3 contains 14 residues. After removal of 5 bases from V and 5 bases from J, the junction contained 5 bases not matched to a gene. Germline V gene sequence: CDR1 MDHEN, CDR2 SYDVKM. CDR3 in DNA: TGTGCCAGCAGTGGGGGACAGGGGCTCGAGACCCAGTACTTC. This codes for CASSGGQGLETQYF.

The chain has TRBV12-3 or TRBV12-4 and TRBJ2-1; possible D gene TRBD2, 6 bases. The length of the CDR3 is 13 residues. V was clipped by 5 bases and J by 6 bases, with 11 bases between them. The CDR3 region has the DNA TGTGCCAGCAGTCCCCGGGGGACCAATGAGCAGTTCTTC. Its protein product is CASSPRGTNEQFF.